These 31 T cell receptor beta chains were all obtained from the same sample, sequenced in a study of T cells after yellow fever vaccination. Via MiXCR, TCRdb re-called the 5' RACE reads, giving one row per CDR3 protein. The sample carries over 25,000 distinct CDR3 sequences, under 5.5% recorded once. The input for sequencing was PBMCs, either bulk or a sorted T-cell subset (CD4+, CD8+, memory, or dextramer-sorted; not recorded which), taken 15 days after the yellow fever booster vaccination. These receptor sequences come from a man younger than 40 who received the YFV17D yellow fever vaccine.

This clonotype is categorized as medium-sized (0.01 to 0.1%). J is TRBJ2-1 and V is TRBV6-2 or TRBV6-3; D unresolved. CDR3 length: 14 amino acids. Looked up from germline, CDR1 is MNHEY and CDR2 is SVGEGT. Trimming stripped 6 bases from V and 6 bases from J, with 15 bases between. CDR3 DNA sequence: TGTGCCAGCAGGACTGGAGACGTAGCCAATGAGCAGTTCTTC. Protein sequence: CASRTGDVANEQFF.

The table lists this clonotype with many counts. This rearrangement joins TRBV20-1 to TRBJ2-7; D is possibly TRBD2 (6 bases). V was trimmed by 6 bases and J by 2 bases, leaving 17 bases between them. Germline assignment: CDR1 DFQATT and CDR2 SNEGSKA (reference sequence). The CDR3 runs to 14 residues. CDR3 DNA sequence: TGCAGTGCCCGTCTGGGCGGGACGGCCTACGAGCAGTACTTC. Protein: CSARLGGTAYEQYF.

At least ten counts were recorded for this clonotype. The DNA for the CDR3 is TGTGCCAGCAGCCAAGATATGTCTAGCGGGAGATATTACAATGAGCAGTTCTTC. Its translation is CASSQDMSSGRYYNEQFF. This rearrangement joins TRBV14 to TRBJ2-1; TRBD2 matches 10 bases. Germline trimming cut 0 bases from V and 4 bases from J; bases unmatched to any gene: 9. Germline values: CDR1 SGHDN, CDR2 FVKESK. The CDR3 covers 18 residues.

This clonotype was counted at least ten times. The genes are TRBV14 and TRBJ2-2; D gene uncertain. V lost 0 bases and J lost 6, with 8 bases in between. Germline assignment: CDR1 SGHDN and CDR2 FVKESK. This CDR3 is built from 14 residues. The CDR3 loop is CASSQEIGAGELFF. CDR3 nucleotide sequence: TGTGCCAGCAGCCAAGAGATCGGAGCCGGGGAGCTGTTTTTT.

This clonotype was counted ten times or more. This chain uses TRBV7-8 with TRBJ2-3; D uncertain. This CDR3 is 16 amino acids long. Trimming stripped 5 bases from V and 3 bases from J, with 18 bases between. CDR1 SGHVS and CDR2 FQNEAQ come from the germline V gene. The CDR3 sequence is CASSETDLHKTDTQYF. Here the CDR3 DNA reads TGTGCCAGCAGCGAAACTGACCTACACAAAACAGATACGCAGTATTTT.

This clonotype was found many times. This chain uses TRBV5-1 with TRBJ1-3, with a weak D call TRBD1 (6 bases). The CDR3 loop spans 16 amino acids. Trimming shortened V by 4 bases and J by 0 bases, and 14 bases separated the two germline ends. Germline V gene sequence: CDR1 SGHRS, CDR2 YFSETQ. CDR3 region: CASSVGQPSSGNTIYF. As DNA, the CDR3 is TGCGCCAGCAGCGTTGGACAGCCGAGCTCTGGAAACACCATATATTTT.

This clonotype occurred many times. The CDR3 region has the DNA TGTGCCAGCAGCCCCGGAACCAGCGGGAGAGGGGATACGCAGTATTTT. Translation: CASSPGTSGRGDTQYF. The gene calls are TRBV7-6 and TRBJ2-3; 8 bases line up with TRBD2. Losses at the gene ends were 5 bases for V and 6 bases for J; bases not matched to a gene: 13. This CDR3 is 16 amino acids long. CDR1 and CDR2 (germline): SGHVS, FNYEAQ. Based on the CDR3 plus reference TRBV7-6 and TRBJ2-3, the full variable domain is GAGVSQSPRYKVTKRGQDVALRCDPISGHVSLYWYRQALGQGPEFLTYFNYEAQQDKSGLPNDRFSAERPEGSISTLTIQRTEQRDSAMYRCASSPGTSGRGDTQYFGPGTRLTVL.

This clonotype was seen many times. The rearrangement links TRBV20-1 to TRBJ1-5; 8 bases line up with TRBD1. This CDR3 has 15 residues. Germline V gene data show CDR1 as DFQATT and CDR2 as SNEGSKA (reference sequence). V dropped 4 bases and J dropped 5; count of bases not matched to a gene: 10. CDR3 DNA sequence: TGCAGTGCTATCCCGAGACAGGGGTTCTATCAGCCCCAGCATTTT. It encodes CSAIPRQGFYQPQHF.

This clonotype was detected ten times or more. The V and J genes are TRBV7-2 and TRBJ1-6; 7 positions agree with TRBD1. Germline V gene lookup returns CDR1 SGHTA and CDR2 FQGNSA. V trimming: 5 bases; J trimming: 6 bases; junction bases outside the gene matches: 4. The CDR3 runs to 14 residues. CDR3 sequence: CASSTGTANSPLHF. CDR3 DNA sequence: TGTGCCAGCAGCACCGGGACAGCTAATTCACCCCTCCACTTT.

This clonotype was detected many times. This rearrangement joins TRBV4-3 to TRBJ2-1, with 14 nucleotides matching TRBD2. Germline V gene sequence: CDR1 LGHNA, CDR2 YSLEER. V was pared by 1 base and J by 7 bases, with 3 bases of the junction left unmatched. The CDR3 contains 16 residues. The CDR3 here is CASSQVGTSGRNEQFF. CDR3 nucleotide sequence: TGCGCCAGCAGCCAAGTTGGGACTAGCGGGAGAAATGAGCAGTTCTTC.

This clonotype has a handful of counts. The chain combines TRBV11-2 with TRBJ2-7; TRBD2 matches at 10 bases. Germline assignment: CDR1 SGHAT and CDR2 FQNNGV. This CDR3 is 15 amino acids long. J gave up 2 bases and V 6 bases, and 7 bases lay outside the gene matches. CDR3 in DNA: TGTGCCAGCAGTCATAGCGGGAGGAACCCCTACGAGCAGTACTTC. This codes for CASSHSGRNPYEQYF.

This clonotype was seen repeatedly, ten times or more. V and J are TRBV1 and TRBJ2-7; the DNA was not used to check the table's D call, TRBD2. TRBV1 is recorded as a pseudogene. The CDR3 has 16 amino acids. CDR3 protein: CTSSQDYSGRPYEQYF. The CDR3 region has the DNA TGCACCAGCAGCCAAGATTATAGCGGGAGGCCCTACGAGCAGTACTTC.

This clonotype was found many times. The CDR3 DNA reads TGTGCCAGCAGCCAACGGGACAGAAATAGGGGTGAGCAGTTCTTC. Translation gives CASSQRDRNRGEQFF. V is TRBV3-1 and J is TRBJ2-1, with TRBD1 identical over 7 bases. This CDR3 spans 15 amino acids. J lost 9 bases, V lost 2 bases, and 10 bases had no gene match. Germline V gene data show CDR1 as LGHDT and CDR2 as YNNKEL (reference sequence).

At least ten counts were recorded for this clonotype. The V gene is TRBV12-3 or TRBV12-4, the J gene TRBJ2-5, with 7 bases fitting TRBD2. After removal of 5 bases from V and 0 bases from J, the junction contained 6 bases not matched to a gene. This CDR3 comprises 15 residues. The CDR3 region has the DNA TGTGCCAGCAGTCGTCGGGGAGGGGACCAAGAGACCCAGTACTTC. Translating it yields CASSRRGGDQETQYF.

This clonotype was counted between two and nine times. This chain joins TRBV6-2 or TRBV6-3 and TRBJ2-2; D remains ambiguous. V was shortened by 1 base and J by 0 bases, with 9 bases between the two germline ends. The CDR3 consists of 16 residues. Germline V gene lookup returns CDR1 MNHEY and CDR2 SVGEGT. DNA for the CDR3: TGTGCCAGCAGTTACTGGAGCCCAGCGAACACCGGGGAGCTGTTTTTT. Translation: CASSYWSPANTGELFF.

This clonotype was found many times. J is TRBJ2-7 and V is TRBV21-1; the table's TRBD2 call for D was not verified on the DNA. TRBV21-1 is shown as a pseudogene. The CDR3 length is 14 residues. CDR3 region: CAISLGEGTYEQYF. CDR3 nucleotides: TGTGCCATTTCTCTGGGGGAGGGAACTTACGAGCAGTACTTC.

This clonotype was seen many times. This chain uses TRBV6-1 with TRBJ2-7; 7 nucleotides align to TRBD1. With 7 bases clipped from V and 2 bases from J, the junction kept 5 bases outside the gene matches. Looked up from germline, CDR1 is MNHNS and CDR2 is SASEGT. CDR3 size: 13 residues. As DNA, the CDR3 is TGTGCCAGCACCCAGGGACAGACCTACGAGCAGTACTTC. Its translation is CASTQGQTYEQYF.

At least ten counts were recorded for this clonotype. The CDR3 DNA follows: TGCGCCAGCAGCTTGAGGGGGGCGGGAGGGCCAATCGACGAGCAGTACTTC. Protein product: CASSLRGAGGPIDEQYF. J is TRBJ2-7 and V is TRBV5-1; 9 bases are shared with TRBD2. This CDR3 has 17 residues. CDR1 and CDR2 (germline): SGHRS, YFSETQ. J lost 5 bases, V lost 1 base, and 13 bases had no gene match.

This clonotype was seen ten or more times. The CDR3 sequence: CASSPSPGTGSHNEQFF. In DNA, the CDR3 is TGTGCCAGCAGCCCTAGTCCCGGGACAGGGTCCCACAATGAGCAGTTCTTC. The chain combines TRBV5-6 with TRBJ2-1; 9 bases agree with TRBD1. Unmatched junction bases numbered 13, after V lost 4 bases and J lost 5 bases. The CDR3 has 17 amino acids. Germline V gives CDR1 SGHDT, CDR2 YYEEEE.

At least ten counts were recorded for this clonotype. V is TRBV10-3 and J is TRBJ2-1, with 8 bases fitting TRBD2. The CDR3 extends over 15 amino acids. From germline, CDR1 is ENHRY and CDR2 SYGVKD. The J segment lost 6 bases and the V segment lost 6 bases, leaving 10 bases of the junction unmatched. CDR3 sequence reads: CAIRDSGTAPNEQFF. The CDR3 region has the DNA TGTGCCATCAGGGATAGCGGGACCGCCCCCAATGAGCAGTTCTTC.

Many counts were recorded for this clonotype. The chain employs TRBV28 and TRBJ2-7; D gene unclear. V gave up 8 bases and J gave up 7 bases, with 15 bases separating them. Germline CDR1 is MDHEN and CDR2 is SYDVKM. This CDR3 is built from 12 residues. CDR3 residues: CASASGMGEQYF. CDR3 in DNA: TGTGCCAGCGCCTCGGGCATGGGGGAGCAGTACTTC.

This clonotype appeared many times. The chain employs TRBV7-9 and TRBJ2-5; D remains unclear. Trimming took off 11 bases at V and 3 bases at J, with 16 bases between the two ends. The CDR3 totals 13 residues. The V gene's germline CDR1 is SEHNR and CDR2 FQNEAQ (reference sequence). The CDR3 DNA reads as TGTGCCGCGGAGACGGAGACTGAAGAGACCCAGTACTTC. Amino acids: CAAETETEETQYF.

The rearrangement joins TRBV20-1 to TRBJ2-5, with TRBD2 matching over 7 bases. CDR1 is DFQATT, CDR2 SNEGSKA, per germline (reference sequence). With V trimmed by 4 bases and J by 5 bases, 10 bases remained unmatched. CDR3 size: 14 residues. In nucleotides, the CDR3 is TGCAGTGCTACTAGCGGAGGGGCGGGGGAGACCCAGTACTTC. Its translation is CSATSGGAGETQYF.

This clonotype was recorded many times. The chain employs TRBV29-1 and TRBJ2-5, with 7 bases aligning to TRBD1. Germline CDR1 is SQVTM and CDR2 is ANQGSEA. The length of the CDR3 is 16 residues. The J segment lost 5 bases and the V segment lost 0 bases, leaving 12 bases of the junction unmatched. DNA for the CDR3: TGCAGCGTTGAAGAGCTGAGACCGGGACAGCACGAGACCCAGTACTTC. Its protein product is CSVEELRPGQHETQYF.

This clonotype turned up a few times. The chain is built from TRBV28 and TRBJ2-5, with 9 bases that match TRBD2. Germline V lookup: CDR1 MDHEN, CDR2 SYDVKM. The CDR3 has 16 amino acids. V trimming: 7 bases; J trimming: 5 bases; junction bases outside the gene matches: 14. The CDR3 reads CASKWASGKKKETQYF. The CDR3 bases are TGTGCCAGCAAATGGGCTAGCGGGAAAAAGAAGGAGACCCAGTACTTC.

The chain couples TRBV3-1 to TRBJ1-5, with TRBD1 as a possible D gene (6 bases). CDR1 LGHDT and CDR2 YNNKEL come from the germline V gene (reference sequence). The CDR3 extends over 13 amino acids. The V gene lost 11 bases and the J gene lost 1 base, with 12 bases spanning the gap. The CDR3 sequence is CAFSQGSNQPQHF. As DNA, the CDR3 is TGTGCCTTCAGTCAGGGGAGCAATCAGCCCCAGCATTTT.

The chain recombines TRBV28 with TRBJ2-2; 10 bases map to TRBD2. Germline V CDR1 and CDR2: MDHEN, SYDVKM. V lost 7 bases, J lost 5 bases, and 10 bases stayed unmatched. The CDR3 is 16 amino acids. CDR3 coding DNA: TGTGCCAGCACCCCCCGGCTAGCGGGAGATACCGGGGAGCTGTTTTTT. Protein product: CASTPRLAGDTGELFF.

By proportion, this clonotype is medium-sized. The rearrangement links TRBV10-3 to TRBJ2-1, with D uncertain. The CDR3 is 15 amino acids. Germline V gene lookup returns CDR1 ENHRY and CDR2 SYGVKD. V was shortened by 2 bases and J by 1 base, with 9 bases between the two germline ends. CDR3 region: CAISEGLVSYNEQFF. DNA for the CDR3: TGTGCCATCAGTGAGGGTTTAGTGTCCTACAATGAGCAGTTCTTC.

This clonotype is categorized as medium-sized (0.01 to 0.1%). The chain employs TRBV4-2 and TRBJ2-2, with D possibly being TRBD1 or TRBD2 (5 bases each). Between the trimmed V and J ends, which lost 4 bases and 1 base, there was a span of 10 bases. Per germline, CDR1 LGHNA and CDR2 YNFKEQ. The length of the CDR3 is 15 residues. CDR3 nucleotides: TGTGCCAGCAGCCCCGGGACGGGGAACACCGGGGAGCTGTTTTTT. Translating it yields CASSPGTGNTGELFF.

As regards this clonotype: Being one base from a much bigger clone, this may be a read error. The chain has TRBV28 and TRBJ1-2; D is uncertain. CDR1 MDHEN and CDR2 SYDVKM come from the germline V gene. The CDR3 contains 12 residues. The CDR3 sequence: CAHADSNYGHTF. The CDR3 region has the DNA TGTGCCCACGCCGATAGTAACTATGGCCACACCTTC.

This clonotype has a count of ten or more. The V call is TRBV12-3 or TRBV12-4, the J call TRBJ2-7; TRBD1 is a possible D gene (6 bases). Trimming took 0 bases from V and 9 from J, leaving 9 bases between them. The CDR3 has 12 amino acids. As DNA, the CDR3 is TGTGCCAGCAGTTTAGCGGTAGGGGGGCAGTACTTC. It specifies CASSLAVGGQYF.